This T cell receptor beta chain was obtained from a study of cytomegalovirus exposure and HLA in healthy donors. Libraries were prepared by immunoSEQ multiplex PCR; TCRdb keeps only in-frame clonotypes and omits some of them. Of about 140,000 clones listed, 70% to 90% are singletons. The V end lost 0 bases, the J end lost 2 bases, and 11 bases lay between the germline ends. The CDR3 runs 15 residues. Germline V gene lookup returns CDR1 SGHRS and CDR2 YFSETQ. Source material: PBMCs. The chain uses TRBV5-1 and TRBJ2-5; no definite D call. This TCR was recovered from a woman between 18 and 29 years old in good health and CMV-seropositive. The CDR3 DNA reads TGCGCCAGCAGCTTGGCCGGAGCGTCTCAAGAGACCCAGTACTTC. This encodes CASSLAGASQETQYF.